This T cell receptor (beta chain) was observed in a study of blood T cell repertoires in COVID-19. Background on the study: Collection of acute and convalescent COVID-19 samples took place in the United States, Italy and Spain. Sample material is recorded as cDNA or gDNA derived from T cells, B-cell-depleted T cells, or PBMCs.

About this clone: The junction and the germline gene differ at one end; a read error may be behind it.

The CDR3 is 12 amino acids. The germline CDR1 and CDR2 sequences are KGHDR and SFDVKD. Authors' processing steps: Reference gene primer amplification gave estimated nucleated cell counts. TCRdb's copy holds only in-frame clones and misses some; the assay was immunoSEQ multiplex PCR. That table supplies the V and J calls and clone size; D and trimming were determined from the DNA. The data show 350,000 to 450,000 clones, 75% to 90% seen once. The receptor was isolated from a woman aged 18 to 35 with acute or convalescent COVID-19. The sample taken for sequencing was peripheral blood. The chain uses TRBV24-1 and TRBJ1-2; the match to TRBD1 covers 8 bases. CDR3 region: CATSDFLGQVNF. For the CDR3, the DNA is TGTGCCACCAGTGATTTCCTGGGACAGGTCAATTTC.